This TCR beta chain derives from a study of CD8 T cells in ankylosing spondylitis (dated by TCRdb to 2016 to 2017). About the investigation overall: The study set out to find disease-linked TCR variants by profiling T cell receptor beta repertoires in ankylosing spondylitis patients and healthy donors. The full study cohort comprised 25 or so ankylosing spondylitis patients and 110 or so healthy donors. Peripheral blood samples were taken, and synovial fluid was additionally collected from ankylosing spondylitis patients. General conclusions and limits of the study: In peripheral blood, the disease-linked clones were found at relatively low frequencies and had a CD8+ phenotype. Some motif variants had previously been reported in the synovial fluid and blood of reactive arthritis patients, which suggests shared mechanisms of disease initiation. The disease-linked clones were reported as significantly enriched in matched synovial fluid samples from ankylosing spondylitis patients. Blood from ankylosing spondylitis patients appeared to be characterized by a TCR beta motif made up of under ten highly homologous amino acid variants.

This clonotype has a count of ten or more. Its antigen target is currently unknown. No per-base quality is available; no much larger clone lies one base away. The instrument was an Illumina HiSeq 2500. TCR beta libraries were prepared by quantitative 5'-RACE with molecular barcodes. In the paper's pipeline: To identify disease-linked TCR variants, a new computational method was used, one built on a probabilistic model of VDJ rearrangement. TCRdb trimmed public reads at Q25 via fastp, called clones via MiXCR and kept in-frame beta chains. Rows are combined by CDR3 protein, so each entry shows the most common genes and DNA. The V and J calls shown here were made by TCRdb, not taken from the authors' results. The sample contains 200,000 to 300,000 distinct CDR3 sequences, approximately 9% of them found a single time. In total, the top ten clones hold nearly 7% of the sample. Cut back by 1 base and 0 bases, the V and J ends lie 6 bases apart. From the cysteine through the phenylalanine, the CDR3 covers 13 amino acids. Only CDR3 DNA remains: 39 bases, in frame from the first base. The germline V gene encodes CDR1 GTSNPN and CDR2 SVGIG (reference sequence).

The sequenced sample consisted of blood, either unsorted or a sorted T cell fraction (not recorded which). This chain is built from TRBV30 and TRBJ1-1; the D gene lacks a confident call. This receptor was obtained from a male donor with ankylosing spondylitis or in good health (not recorded which). The CDR3 amino acid sequence is: CAWSELMNTEAFF. The sequenced DNA: TGTGCCTGGAGTGAACTCATGAACACTGAAGCTTTCTTT.